These 29 T cell receptor beta chains came from one sample sequenced in a study of T cells in Graves' hyperthyroidism and ophthalmopathy. RNA transcripts served as the template for amplifying TCR beta CDR3 regions. HTBI primers were used for first-round RT-PCR of the TCR CDR3. TCRdb re-derived calls from the multiplex PCR reads in MiXCR, one entry per CDR3 protein. Among about 420,000 distinct CDR3 sequences listed, about 13% were seen once. Sequences were obtained from blood. The receptors shown here come from a woman aged 18-29 years with Graves' hyperthyroidism.

This clonotype has a handful of counts. The chain combines TRBV5-8 with TRBJ2-2, with 12 nucleotides matching TRBD2. The CDR3 spans 20 residues. Germline V gives CDR1 SGHTS, CDR2 YDEGEE. Unmatched junction bases numbered 11, after V lost 1 base and J lost 1 base. The CDR3 loop reads CASSLYLLAGGGRNTGELFF. The DNA of the CDR3 is TGTGCCAGCAGCTTGTACCTACTAGCGGGAGGAGGTCGGAACACCGGGGAGCTGTTTTTT. Supplemented by reference TRBV5-8 and TRBJ2-2, the full variable domain reads EAGVTQSPTHLIKTRGQQATLRCSPISGHTSVYWYQQALGLGLQFLLWYDEGEERNRGNFPPRFSGRQFPNYSSELNVNALELEDSALYLCASSLYLLAGGGRNTGELFFGEGSRLTVL.

This clonotype was observed many times. V is TRBV5-8 and J is TRBJ2-7; 10 bases line up with TRBD1. This CDR3 spans 15 amino acids. The ends lost 2 bases at V and 4 bases at J; junction bases unmatched: 6. From germline, CDR1 is SGHTS and CDR2 YDEGEE. The CDR3 protein is CASSLMGQGLYEQYF. The CDR3 region has the DNA TGTGCCAGCAGCTTAATGGGACAGGGGTTATACGAGCAGTACTTC.

The chain carries TRBV4-3 and TRBJ1-1; TRBD1 might be the D (5 bases). The CDR3 runs 14 residues. V dropped 4 bases and J dropped 3 bases, with 12 bases sitting between them. Germline V gene data show CDR1 as LGHNA and CDR2 as YSLEER. CDR3 region: CASSRDAADTEAFF. The CDR3 coding sequence is TGCGCCAGCAGCCGGGACGCAGCGGACACTGAAGCTTTCTTT.

The V gene is TRBV4-1, the J gene TRBJ2-7, with 9 bases matching TRBD2. Germline values: CDR1 MGHRA, CDR2 YSYEKL. After removal of 1 base from V and 3 bases from J, the junction contained 7 bases not matched to a gene. The CDR3 length is 16 residues. CDR3 region: CASSQVSSSGSYEQYF. In DNA, the CDR3 is TGCGCCAGCAGCCAAGTATCGAGTAGCGGGAGCTACGAGCAGTACTTC.

This clonotype was recorded at least ten times. At one end the junction does not follow the germline gene, possibly because of a read error. V usage is TRBV30 and J usage is TRBJ1-2; D is uncertain. There are 13 residues in the CDR3. Germline V CDR1 and CDR2: GTSNPN, SVGIG (reference sequence). The CDR3 bases are TGTGCCTGGGGTGTGGGAACTAACTATGGCTACACCTTC. This encodes CAWGVGTNYGYTF.

Ten or more counts support this clonotype. The V call is TRBV30, the J call TRBJ2-5, with D possibly being TRBD1 or TRBD2 (7 bases each). Germline V gene sequence: CDR1 GTSNPN, CDR2 SVGIG (reference sequence). Trimming cost V 4 bases and J 5 bases, with 11 bases left between them. The CDR3 extends over 12 amino acids. In DNA form, the CDR3 reads TGTGCCTGGAACAGGGGAGGGGAGACCCAGTACTTC. The encoded protein is CAWNRGGETQYF.

This clonotype was counted only a few times. This chain uses TRBV20-1 with TRBJ2-5, with D perhaps assigned TRBD1 or TRBD2 (5 bases each). Per the germline V gene, CDR1 is DFQATT and CDR2 is SNEGSKA (reference sequence). V dropped 3 bases and J dropped 2 bases, with 13 bases sitting between them. The CDR3 runs to 14 residues. This CDR3 reads CSARTGLGQETQYF. Here the CDR3 DNA reads TGCAGTGCTAGGACGGGGCTCGGGCAAGAGACCCAGTACTTC.

V is TRBV19 and J is TRBJ2-1; tentative D call: TRBD2 (6 bases). Germline V gene sequence: CDR1 LNHDA, CDR2 SQIVND (reference sequence). Trimming left V 7 bases short and J 2 bases short, with 9 bases between. The CDR3 is 13 residues long. CDR3 DNA sequence: TGTGCCAGTACCGGGAGCGCCTACAATGAGCAGTTCTTC. Its protein product is CASTGSAYNEQFF.

This clonotype was seen many times. CDR3 DNA sequence: TGTGCCAGCAGGCCGTCCGGGACCGCTTTATACGAGCAGTACTTC. Translated: CASRPSGTALYEQYF. The chain combines TRBV2 with TRBJ2-7; tentatively, D is TRBD1 or TRBD2 (5 bases each). Trimming left V 6 bases short and J 4 bases short, with 19 bases between. CDR3 length: 15 residues. Germline V gene lookup returns CDR1 SNHLY and CDR2 FYNNEI. Full variable domain (remainder filled in from reference TRBV2 and TRBJ2-7): EPEVTQTPSHQVTQMGQEVILRCVPISNHLYFYWYRQILGQKVEFLVSFYNNEISEKSEIFDDQFSVERPDGSNFTLKIRSTKLEDSAMYFCASRPSGTALYEQYFGPGTRLTVT.

The chain recombines TRBV6-1 with TRBJ1-3; 9 bases are a match to TRBD1. The ends lost 9 bases at V and 6 bases at J; junction bases unmatched: 3. Germline CDR1 is MNHNS and CDR2 is SASEGT. The CDR3 runs to 12 residues. CDR3 protein: CARGTGKNTIYF. DNA of the CDR3: TGTGCCAGGGGGACAGGGAAAAACACCATATATTTT.

This clonotype was detected many times. The chain employs TRBV30 and TRBJ1-4; D might be TRBD1 (5 bases). Germline assignment: CDR1 GTSNPN and CDR2 SVGIG (reference sequence). Trimming removed 2 bases at V and 7 bases at J, with 17 bases between. The CDR3 loop spans 15 amino acids. CDR3 protein: CAWSRLGQGTEKLFF. The CDR3 DNA follows: TGTGCCTGGAGTAGATTGGGGCAGGGAACTGAAAAACTGTTTTTT.

The V gene is TRBV15, the J gene TRBJ2-7; D possibly corresponds to TRBD2 (5 bases). This CDR3 contains 12 residues. The germline CDR1 and CDR2 sequences are LNHNV and YYDKDF (reference sequence). Trimming pared 3 bases from V and 7 bases from J, leaving 10 bases between. The DNA of the CDR3 is TGTGCCACCAGCAGGCGCACGGGAGAGCAGTACTTC. Protein product: CATSRRTGEQYF.

This clonotype came up many times. This chain uses TRBV15 with TRBJ1-2; possible D gene TRBD1, 6 bases. Per the germline V gene, CDR1 is LNHNV and CDR2 is YYDKDF (reference sequence). V was cut by 1 base and J by 2 bases, with 11 bases left in between. CDR3 size: 15 residues. The CDR3 sequence: CATSRATGLNYGYTF. CDR3 bases: TGTGCCACCAGCAGAGCGACAGGTCTAAACTATGGCTACACCTTC.

This rearrangement joins TRBV12-3 or TRBV12-4 to TRBJ2-4; 7 bases fit TRBD2. After removal of 9 bases from V and 1 base from J, the junction contained 12 bases not matched to a gene. CDR3 length: 16 amino acids. The CDR3 loop reads CASSPGGGVAKNIQYF. Here the CDR3 DNA reads TGTGCCAGTAGCCCCGGCGGGGGTGTGGCCAAAAACATTCAGTACTTC.

This clonotype came up many times. The J gene is TRBJ1-2, the V gene TRBV28, with no clear D. CDR1 is MDHEN and CDR2 is SYDVKM in the germline V gene. The CDR3 runs 13 residues. With 7 bases removed from V and 9 bases from J, the gap between germline ends came to 18 bases. The CDR3 sequence is CASIDPGNQSYTF. CDR3 nucleotide sequence: TGTGCCAGCATCGACCCGGGTAATCAAAGCTACACCTTC.

This clonotype showed up just a few times. V gene TRBV20-1 combines with J gene TRBJ2-1; 11 bases agree with TRBD2. After removal of 1 base from V and 6 bases from J, the junction contained 2 bases not matched to a gene. The CDR3 covers 14 residues. Germline loops: CDR1 DFQATT, CDR2 SNEGSKA (reference sequence). CDR3 in amino acids: CSARGLAGLNEQFF. CDR3 coding DNA: TGCAGTGCTAGAGGACTAGCGGGACTCAATGAGCAGTTCTTC.

The table lists this clonotype with many counts. The CDR3 nucleotides read TGTGCCAGCAGTTTATGGGGGGACCCCACTGAAGCTTTCTTT. It codes for CASSLWGDPTEAFF. The chain carries TRBV27 and TRBJ1-1, with TRBD1 as a possible D gene (5 bases). Germline V gene data show CDR1 as MNHEY and CDR2 as SMNVEV (reference sequence). This CDR3 region has 14 residues. The V end lost 1 base, the J end lost 4 bases, and 10 bases lay between the germline ends.

This clonotype was counted at least ten times. This chain joins TRBV9 and TRBJ1-1, with 9 bases that match TRBD1. The length of the CDR3 is 16 residues. CDR1 and CDR2 from the germline V gene are SGDLS and YYNGEE. Trimming at V came to 4 bases and at J to 0 bases, leaving 7 bases not matched to a gene. The CDR3 nucleotides are TGTGCCAGCAGCCCGGGACAGGGCGTTATGAACACTGAAGCTTTCTTT. It yields the protein CASSPGQGVMNTEAFF.

This clonotype was found many times. The rearrangement uses TRBV28 and TRBJ2-2; 10 nucleotides align to TRBD2. Trimming cost V 1 base and J 0 bases; bases outside gene matches: 2. The CDR3 contains 17 residues. CDR1 is MDHEN, CDR2 SYDVKM, per germline. The CDR3 region has the DNA TGTGCCAGCAGTTTATACGGACTAGCGGCGAACACCGGGGAGCTGTTTTTT. Protein: CASSLYGLAANTGELFF. The full variable domain, with the rest looked up from reference TRBV28 and TRBJ2-2, is DVKVTQSSRYLVKRTGEKVFLECVQDMDHENMFWYRQDPGLGLRLIYFSYDVKMKEKGDIPEGYSVSREKKERFSLILESASTNQTSMYLCASSLYGLAANTGELFFGEGSRLTVL.

Ten or more counts support this clonotype. This chain joins TRBV20-1 and TRBJ2-1; TRBD2 matches at 12 bases. The CDR3 extends over 16 amino acids. Germline trimming cut 0 bases from V and 9 bases from J; bases unmatched to any gene: 9. Germline V gene lookup returns CDR1 DFQATT and CDR2 SNEGSKA (reference sequence). The CDR3 protein is CSARDVGGLAGSEQFF. CDR3 DNA: TGCAGTGCTAGAGATGTGGGGGGACTAGCGGGTTCTGAGCAGTTCTTC.

This clonotype has just a few counts. The gene calls are TRBV4-2 and TRBJ2-1, with 12 bases that match TRBD2. Germline V CDR1 and CDR2: LGHNA, YNFKEQ. The CDR3 sequence is 15 residues long. Trimming removed 4 bases from V and 8 bases from J; junction bases left unmatched: 6. In DNA form, the CDR3 reads TGTGCCAGCAGCCCCAGGACTAGCGGGATCCATGAGCAGTTCTTC. Amino acid sequence: CASSPRTSGIHEQFF.

This clonotype was observed at least ten times. This rearrangement joins TRBV27 to TRBJ2-7; no clear D. CDR3 length: 13 amino acids. Germline V gene data show CDR1 as MNHEY and CDR2 as SMNVEV (reference sequence). Trimming left V 3 bases short and J 3 bases short, with 9 bases between. This CDR3 reads CASSLVTNYEQYF. The CDR3 coding sequence is TGTGCCAGCAGTTTGGTAACCAACTACGAGCAGTACTTC.

This clonotype was recorded at least ten times. CDR3 nucleotide sequence: TGTGCCAGCAGTTATCGAGTCGAAAACACTGAAGCTTTCTTT. It encodes CASSYRVENTEAFF. The chain is built from TRBV6-5 and TRBJ1-1; D remains unclear. Germline loops: CDR1 MNHEY, CDR2 SVGAGI. V lost 3 bases, J lost 2 bases, and 10 bases lay in between. This CDR3 comprises 14 residues.

The chain is built from TRBV4-2 and TRBJ1-5; no clear D. Trimming removed 0 bases at V and 4 bases at J, with 10 bases between. This CDR3 has 15 amino acids. Germline V CDR1 and CDR2: LGHNA, YNFKEQ. Written as DNA, the CDR3 is TGTGCCAGCAGCCAAGAAGGAACAGATAATCAGCCCCAGCATTTT. This codes for CASSQEGTDNQPQHF.

The table lists this clonotype with a few counts. The chain has TRBV3-1 and TRBJ1-2, with a possible D match to TRBD1 (5 bases). Trimming shortened V by 1 base and J by 2 bases, and 8 bases separated the two germline ends. CDR3 length equals 14 residues. CDR1 and CDR2 from the germline V gene are LGHDT and YNNKEL (reference sequence). The CDR3 loop is CASSQVGANYGYTF. The CDR3 bases are TGTGCCAGCAGCCAAGTTGGGGCCAACTATGGCTACACCTTC.

This clonotype was detected a few times. The rearrangement uses TRBV5-1 and TRBJ1-5; no reliable D call. Germline V CDR1 and CDR2: SGHRS, YFSETQ. This CDR3 spans 15 amino acids. Between the trimmed V and J ends, which lost 2 bases and 4 bases, there was a span of 13 bases. CDR3 region: CASSLSGKENQPQHF. DNA of the CDR3: TGCGCCAGCAGCTTATCCGGGAAAGAGAATCAGCCCCAGCATTTT.

This chain connects TRBV6-1 to TRBJ2-3; weak D call: TRBD2 (6 bases). Per germline, CDR1 MNHNS and CDR2 SASEGT. The V and J ends lost 3 bases and 3 bases respectively, with 13 bases between them. The CDR3 spans 15 residues. The CDR3 sequence: CASSDTTRSTDTQYF. CDR3 coding DNA: TGTGCCAGCAGTGATACGACTAGGAGTACAGATACGCAGTATTTT.

Many counts were recorded for this clonotype. V usage is TRBV10-3 and J usage is TRBJ2-4; 8 positions agree with TRBD2. V dropped 5 bases and J dropped 4; count of bases not matched to a gene: 16. The V gene's germline CDR1 is ENHRY and CDR2 SYGVKD. The CDR3 totals 18 residues. The CDR3 DNA reads as TGTGCCATCAGTTCTCCCAAAGCGGGGGAGGAGGGAAAAAACATTCAGTACTTC. It translates to CAISSPKAGEEGKNIQYF.

This clonotype was observed many times. The chain employs TRBV5-1 and TRBJ2-5, with D maybe TRBD1 (7 bases). The V gene's germline CDR1 is SGHRS and CDR2 YFSETQ. Trimming removed 2 bases from V and 1 base from J, with 9 bases in between. The CDR3 extends over 14 amino acids. CDR3 sequence (DNA): TGCGCCAGCAGCTTCAGGGGGGCCCAAGAGACCCAGTACTTC. It is translated as CASSFRGAQETQYF.